This T cell receptor beta chain was captured in a study of T cell responses to AZD1222 COVID-19 vaccine. Whole-study findings and limits: Vaccination with two AZD1222 doses was followed by a rise in Spike-specific TCR breadth and depth. Among those given AZD1222, only 5 to 7 were seropositive at baseline. Repertoires in all cases were sampled only once the peak T cell response had passed.

As concerns this clone: Antigen unknown.

The method was immunoSEQ multiplex PCR; TCRdb's version includes in-frame clones alone and lacks a portion of them. The repertoire consists of about 100,000 clones, with 75% to 90% occurring once and the leading ten covering roughly 2.7%. This receptor was identified in an adult who received the AZD1222 COVID-19 vaccine. The sequencing here drew on peripheral blood, taken 28 days after the second AZD1222 dose.

CDR3 DNA sequence: TGTGCCACCAGCAGAGTTTCAGGTCATAGCAATCAGCCCCAGCATTTT. This gives the protein CATSRVSGHSNQPQHF. The rearrangement joins TRBV15 to TRBJ1-5; D not certain. Trimming stripped 1 base from V and 0 bases from J, with 10 bases between. There are 16 residues in the CDR3. Per the germline V gene, CDR1 is LNHNV and CDR2 is YYDKDF (reference sequence). Based on the CDR3 plus reference TRBV15 and TRBJ1-5, the full variable domain is DAMVIQNPRYQVTQFGKPVTLSCSQTLNHNVMYWYQQKSSQAPKLLFHYYDKDFNNEADTPDNFQSRRPNTSFCFLDIRSPGLGDTAMYLCATSRVSGHSNQPQHFGDGTRLSIL.